This section outlines one TCR beta chain sequence together with its context. This CDR3 is built from 15 residues. Unmatched junction bases numbered 4, after V lost 0 bases and J lost 5 bases. The germline CDR1 and CDR2 sequences are SGHRS and YFSETQ. Some clones are missing from TCRdb's copy, which holds only in-frame ones; the method was immunoSEQ multiplex PCR. The sample has some 530,000 clones, 80% to 90% seen once. This specimen comes from a study of blood T cell repertoires in COVID-19. The wider study: Whether acute or convalescent, the COVID-19 samples came from the United States, Italy and Spain. T cells, B-cell-depleted T cells, or PBMCs supplied cDNA or gDNA.

This clonotype was obtained from a human donor in a cohort sampled during active COVID-19. The material sequenced was peripheral blood. The genes are TRBV5-1 and TRBJ2-7; the match to TRBD2 covers 11 bases. CDR3 bases: TGCGCCAGCAGCTTGGTACTAGCGGGAGAACACGAGCAGTACTTC. Protein product: CASSLVLAGEHEQYF.